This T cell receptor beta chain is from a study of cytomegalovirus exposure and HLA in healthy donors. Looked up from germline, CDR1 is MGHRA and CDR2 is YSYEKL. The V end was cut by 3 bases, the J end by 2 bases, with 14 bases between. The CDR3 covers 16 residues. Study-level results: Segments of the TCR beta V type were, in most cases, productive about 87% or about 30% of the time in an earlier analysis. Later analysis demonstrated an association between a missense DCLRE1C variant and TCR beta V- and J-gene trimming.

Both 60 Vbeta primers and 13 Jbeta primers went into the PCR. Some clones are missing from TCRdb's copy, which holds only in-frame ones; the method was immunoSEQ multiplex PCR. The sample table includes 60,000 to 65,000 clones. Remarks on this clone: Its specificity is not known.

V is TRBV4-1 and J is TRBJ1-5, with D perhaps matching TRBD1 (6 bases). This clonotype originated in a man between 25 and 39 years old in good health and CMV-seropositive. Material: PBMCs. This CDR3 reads CASSHDPRGGNQPQHF. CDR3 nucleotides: TGCGCCAGCAGCCATGACCCCAGGGGAGGCAATCAGCCCCAGCATTTT.